The following is a TCR beta chain sequence with its context. The data were obtained in a study of T cell changes during pregnancy in multiple sclerosis. Generated by immunoSEQ multiplex PCR, the TCRdb table keeps only in-frame clones and is missing some. The sample has more than 30,000 clones; around 90% are singletons. The TCR was taken from a female donor in good health, enrolled as a control in a pregnancy study. Sequenced material: CD4+ T cells from peripheral blood mononuclear cells, taken in the third trimester of pregnancy.

The CDR3 DNA is TGTGCCAGCAGGGCGGCGGGGGCGGGCACTGAAGCTTTCTTT. As protein: CASRAAGAGTEAFF. The chain employs TRBV6-5 and TRBJ1-1; D possibly corresponds to TRBD1 (6 bases). The V end lost 6 bases, the J end lost 4 bases, and 15 bases lay between the germline ends. Germline V gene data show CDR1 as MNHEY and CDR2 as SVGAGI. The CDR3 is made up of 14 amino acids.